Below, 21 T cell receptor beta chains from the same sample are listed, as sequenced in a study of blood T cells in healthy people across ages. Primers used in a second PCR of about 7 to 12 cycles were a sample-barcoded 5' primer and a J-beta primer mix. TCRdb re-analysed the 5' RACE reads in MiXCR, keeping a single row per CDR3 protein. The table has 750,000 to 1,000,000 distinct CDR3 sequences, approximately 32% seen once. This sample was shared with a second study, whose subject was T cells of mothers and their children.

Sequencing was done on a sample of blood. Receptors were obtained from a woman between 40 and 55 years old in good health.

This clonotype was observed a handful of times. This chain connects TRBV24-1 to TRBJ1-6; D possibly corresponds to TRBD1 (6 bases). V lost 2 bases and J lost 7, with 11 bases in between. The CDR3 has 15 residues. Germline CDR1 reads KGHDR; CDR2 reads SFDVKD. DNA for the CDR3: TGTGCCACCAGTGATTCCCGGACAGCCAATTCACCCCTCCACTTT. Translated, it gives CATSDSRTANSPLHF.

This clonotype has just one count. The V and J genes are TRBV5-5 and TRBJ2-1; 14 positions agree with TRBD2. The CDR3 covers 16 residues. V was pared by 7 bases and J by 7 bases, with 10 bases of the junction left unmatched. CDR1 is SGHKS, CDR2 YYEKEE, per germline (reference sequence). The CDR3: CASLPTSGGVWNEQFF. In DNA form, the CDR3 reads TGTGCCAGCCTCCCGACTAGCGGGGGGGTCTGGAATGAGCAGTTCTTC. Based on the CDR3 plus reference TRBV5-5 and TRBJ2-1, the full variable domain is DAGVTQSPTHLIKTRGQQVTLRCSPISGHKSVSWYQQVLGQGPQFIFQYYEKEERGRGNFPDRFSARQFPNYSSELNVNALLLGDSALYLCASLPTSGGVWNEQFFGPGTRLTVL.

The chain is built from TRBV28 and TRBJ1-2; no firm D call. There are 16 residues in the CDR3. With 4 bases removed from V and 4 bases from J, the gap between germline ends came to 19 bases. Germline CDR1 reads MDHEN; CDR2 reads SYDVKM. The CDR3 spells CASSSEWRDKSYGYTF. In nucleotides, the CDR3 is TGTGCCAGCAGTTCCGAGTGGAGGGATAAGAGCTATGGCTACACCTTC.

This clonotype was seen ten or more times. The genes are TRBV5-1 and TRBJ1-4, with D possibly matching TRBD1 (6 bases). This CDR3 has 15 amino acids. V shed 4 bases and J shed 4 bases, with 14 bases lying between them. Germline V gene lookup returns CDR1 SGHRS and CDR2 YFSETQ. As DNA, the CDR3 is TGCGCCAGCAGCACCACAGGGAGGGGTAATGAAAAACTGTTTTTT. Protein product: CASSTTGRGNEKLFF.

This chain joins TRBV7-2 and TRBJ2-5; 7 bases fit TRBD1. After removal of 5 bases from V and 3 bases from J, the junction contained 6 bases not matched to a gene. Germline-derived CDR1 and CDR2 are SGHTA and FQGNSA. There are 14 residues in the CDR3. CDR3 sequence (DNA): TGTGCCAGCAGCCGATCCGACAGGGAAGAGACCCAGTACTTC. Its translation is CASSRSDREETQYF.

J is TRBJ2-7 and V is TRBV19; TRBD2 matches at 7 bases. This CDR3 comprises 15 residues. V trimming: 7 bases; J trimming: 1 base; junction bases outside the gene matches: 10. The V gene's germline CDR1 is LNHDA and CDR2 SQIVND (reference sequence). DNA of the CDR3: TGTGCCAGTACCGCCACGGGGGGTGAATCCTACGAGCAGTACTTC. Residues: CASTATGGESYEQYF. Drawing the rest from reference TRBV19 and TRBJ2-7, the complete variable domain is DGGITQSPKYLFRKEGQNVTLSCEQNLNHDAMYWYRQDPGQGLRLIYYSQIVNDFQKGDIAEGYSVSREKKESFPLTVTSAQKNPTAFYLCASTATGGESYEQYFGPGTRLTVT.

This chain uses TRBV15 with TRBJ2-7; D uncertain. CDR1 and CDR2 from the germline V gene are LNHNV and YYDKDF (reference sequence). This CDR3 is 13 amino acids long. V was trimmed by 6 bases and J by 10 bases, leaving 19 bases between them. CDR3 in DNA: TGTGCCACCAGAGACATTGACGTCTCTGAACAGTACTTC. As protein: CATRDIDVSEQYF.

The J gene is TRBJ2-2, the V gene TRBV6-6, with D maybe TRBD1 (6 bases). The CDR3 consists of 16 residues. CDR1 is MNHNY, CDR2 SVGAGI, per germline (reference sequence). The V end was cut by 1 base, the J end by 2 bases, with 11 bases between. The CDR3 region is CASSYWEQGNTGELFF. In DNA form, the CDR3 reads TGTGCCAGCAGTTACTGGGAACAGGGCAACACCGGGGAGCTGTTTTTT.

This clonotype was observed a single time. The junction departs from germline at one end; a sequencing error may be responsible. V usage is TRBV7-7 and J usage is TRBJ2-4; 12 nucleotides agree with TRBD2. CDR3 length: 16 amino acids. Germline assignment: CDR1 SSHAT and CDR2 FNYEAQ (reference sequence). DNA for the CDR3: TGTGCTAGCAGCTCCTCCACTAGCGGGGGGTACAATGAGCAGTACTTC. Amino acids: CASSSSTSGGYNEQYF.

This chain connects TRBV6-5 to TRBJ1-4; 8 nucleotides align to TRBD1. The J segment lost 8 bases and the V segment lost 0 bases, leaving 5 bases of the junction unmatched. Germline CDR1 reads MNHEY; CDR2 reads SVGAGI. The CDR3 extends over 15 amino acids. CDR3 sequence: CASSYSDRVGEKLFF. The CDR3 coding sequence is TGTGCCAGCAGTTACTCGGACAGGGTGGGCGAAAAACTGTTTTTT.

The chain combines TRBV27 with TRBJ2-1; a weak D match, TRBD1 (6 bases). CDR3 length: 14 amino acids. V lost 5 bases, J lost 4 bases, and 12 bases lay in between. Germline V gene data show CDR1 as MNHEY and CDR2 as SMNVEV (reference sequence). CDR3 sequence reads: CASSIGGVYNEQFF. In DNA form, the CDR3 reads TGTGCCAGCAGTATAGGGGGAGTTTACAATGAGCAGTTCTTC.

This clonotype appeared a few times. V usage is TRBV30 and J usage is TRBJ2-5, with 12 bases lining up with TRBD2. Germline CDR1 GTSNPN, CDR2 SVGIG (reference sequence). The CDR3 covers 15 residues. The junction had 6 bases not matched to a gene; V was cut back by 5 bases and J by 2 bases. This chain's CDR3 is CAWGWGLAGQETQYF. Here the CDR3 DNA reads TGTGCCTGGGGCTGGGGACTAGCGGGTCAAGAGACCCAGTACTTC. Based on the CDR3 plus reference TRBV30 and TRBJ2-5, the full variable domain is SQTIHQWPATLVQPVGSPLSLECTVEGTSNPNLYWYRQAAGRGLQLLFYSVGIGQISSEVPQNLSASRPQDRQFILSSKKLLLSDSGFYLCAWGWGLAGQETQYFGPGTRLLVL.

The chain uses TRBV6-2 or TRBV6-3 and TRBJ1-5; TRBD1 is a possible D gene (5 bases). Germline-derived CDR1 and CDR2 are MNHEY and SVGEGT. V was cut by 6 bases and J by 3 bases, with 12 bases left in between. The length of the CDR3 is 14 residues. The DNA for the CDR3 is TGTGCCAGCAGCCTCCGGGACTACAATCAGCCCCAGCATTTT. Its protein is CASSLRDYNQPQHF.

CDR3 amino acids: CASSSQNPGTQRGYTF. CDR3 sequence (DNA): TGTGCCAGCAGCTCCCAAAACCCCGGGACCCAGAGGGGCTACACCTTC. The J gene is TRBJ1-2, the V gene TRBV7-9, with D perhaps TRBD1 (5 bases). Trimming removed 4 bases from V and 8 bases from J, with 23 bases in between. Germline CDR1 is SEHNR and CDR2 is FQNEAQ (reference sequence). The CDR3 is made up of 16 amino acids.

In this sample, this clonotype turned up a few times. In nucleotides, the CDR3 is TGTGCCAGCAGCCCGGACTCCAAGGGGGCGGATGGCTACACCTTC. Translated: CASSPDSKGADGYTF. The chain recombines TRBV3-1 with TRBJ1-2; 7 nucleotides line up with TRBD1. Trimming took 4 bases from V and 6 from J; bases not matched to a gene: 11. The CDR3 runs to 15 residues. From germline, CDR1 is LGHDT and CDR2 YNNKEL (reference sequence).

J is TRBJ2-2 and V is TRBV7-2; D is unclear. V was trimmed by 2 bases and J by 1 base, leaving 11 bases between them. CDR3 length: 16 residues. Germline CDR1 and CDR2: SGHTA and FQGNSA. CDR3 coding DNA: TGTGCCAGCAGCTTAAGGCGGAGCCTGAACACCGGGGAGCTGTTTTTT. This sequence encodes CASSLRRSLNTGELFF.

This clonotype was seen a few times. The chain has TRBV7-8 and TRBJ1-5; no definite D call. The germline V gene has CDR1 SGHVS and CDR2 FQNEAQ. This CDR3 region has 14 residues. The V end lost 3 bases, the J end lost 2 bases, and 8 bases lay between the germline ends. CDR3 in DNA: TGTGCCAGCAGCTTGGAAACGGGCAATCAGCCCCAGCATTTT. It codes for CASSLETGNQPQHF. Full variable domain (outside the CDR3, taken from reference TRBV7-8 and TRBJ1-5): GAGVSQSPRYKVAKRGQDVALRCDPISGHVSLFWYQQALGQGPEFLTYFQNEAQLDKSGLPSDRFFAERPEGSVSTLKIQRTQQEDSAVYLCASSLETGNQPQHFGDGTRLSIL.

This clonotype has ten or more counts. The gene calls are TRBV29-1 and TRBJ2-7; 10 nucleotides line up with TRBD1. Trimming cost V 6 bases and J 4 bases; bases outside gene matches: 12. The CDR3 spans 15 residues. CDR1 is SQVTM, CDR2 ANQGSEA, per germline. CDR3 bases: TGCAGCGTCCGTTATTGGGACAGGGGTGATTACGAGCAGTACTTC. Amino acids: CSVRYWDRGDYEQYF.

This clonotype was detected a few times. The chain is built from TRBV5-1 and TRBJ2-3; 9 positions match TRBD1. V lost 6 bases and J lost 0; bases outside the gene matches: 14. The CDR3 has 18 amino acids. Germline lookup yields CDR1 SGHRS and CDR2 YFSETQ. This CDR3 reads CASTSGTGLMGSTDTQYF. The CDR3 DNA reads as TGCGCCAGCACCTCCGGGACAGGGCTTATGGGTAGCACAGATACGCAGTATTTT.

In this sample, this clonotype turned up a few times. The chain combines TRBV5-1 with TRBJ2-1; the match to TRBD2 covers 13 bases. The CDR3 totals 16 residues. Germline V gives CDR1 SGHRS, CDR2 YFSETQ. The ends lost 0 bases at V and 6 bases at J; junction bases unmatched: 3. The CDR3 spells CASSLATSGGVNEQFF. CDR3 bases: TGCGCCAGCAGCTTGGCCACTAGCGGGGGGGTCAATGAGCAGTTCTTC.

The gene calls are TRBV20-1 and TRBJ1-5; perhaps TRBD1 as D (5 bases). Germline V gives CDR1 DFQATT, CDR2 SNEGSKA (reference sequence). There are 14 residues in the CDR3. The V and J ends lost 8 bases and 3 bases respectively, with 17 bases between them. The CDR3 DNA is TGCAGTAGCCTAGGCGGGACGTTCAATCAGCCCCAGCATTTT. It codes for CSSLGGTFNQPQHF.